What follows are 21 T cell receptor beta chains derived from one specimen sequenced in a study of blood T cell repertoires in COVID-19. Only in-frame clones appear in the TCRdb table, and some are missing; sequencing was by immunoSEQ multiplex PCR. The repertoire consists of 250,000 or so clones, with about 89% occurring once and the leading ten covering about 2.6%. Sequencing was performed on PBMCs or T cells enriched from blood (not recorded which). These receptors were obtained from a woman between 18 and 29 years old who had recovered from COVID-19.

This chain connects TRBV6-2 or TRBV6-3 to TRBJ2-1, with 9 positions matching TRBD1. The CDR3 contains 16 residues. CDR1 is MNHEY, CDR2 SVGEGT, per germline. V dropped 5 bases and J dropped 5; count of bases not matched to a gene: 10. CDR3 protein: CASSRQTGGPDNEQFF. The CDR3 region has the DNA TGTGCCAGCAGTCGACAGACAGGGGGGCCTGACAATGAGCAGTTCTTC.

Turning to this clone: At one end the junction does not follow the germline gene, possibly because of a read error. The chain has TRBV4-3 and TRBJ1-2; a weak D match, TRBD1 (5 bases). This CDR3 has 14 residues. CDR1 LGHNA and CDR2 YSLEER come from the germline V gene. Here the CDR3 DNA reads TGCGCCAGCAGCCAAGAGAGGGCGGGGCAGGAAACCCAATTC. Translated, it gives CASSQERAGQETQF.

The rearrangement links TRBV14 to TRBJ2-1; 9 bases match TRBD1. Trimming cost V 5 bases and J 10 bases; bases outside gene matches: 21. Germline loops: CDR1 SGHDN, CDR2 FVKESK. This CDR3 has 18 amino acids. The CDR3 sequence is CASSDGTGKTQAPREQFF. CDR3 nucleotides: TGTGCCAGCAGCGACGGGACAGGGAAGACTCAGGCTCCGCGGGAGCAGTTCTTC.

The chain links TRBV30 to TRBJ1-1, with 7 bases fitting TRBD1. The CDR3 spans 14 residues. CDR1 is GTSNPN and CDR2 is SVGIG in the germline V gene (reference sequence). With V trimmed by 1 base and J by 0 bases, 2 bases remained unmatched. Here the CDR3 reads CAWSATGVNTEAFF. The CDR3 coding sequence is TGTGCCTGGAGTGCAACAGGGGTGAACACTGAAGCTTTCTTT.

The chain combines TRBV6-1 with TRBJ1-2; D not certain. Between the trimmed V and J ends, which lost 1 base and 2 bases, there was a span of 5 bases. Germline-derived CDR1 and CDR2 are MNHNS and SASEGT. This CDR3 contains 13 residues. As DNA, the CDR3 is TGTGCCAGCAGTGAAGGCGGGAACTATGGCTACACCTTC. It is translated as CASSEGGNYGYTF.

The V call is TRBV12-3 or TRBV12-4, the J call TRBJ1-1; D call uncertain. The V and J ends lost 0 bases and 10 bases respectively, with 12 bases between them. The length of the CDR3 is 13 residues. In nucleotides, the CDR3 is TGTGCCAGCAGTTTAGCTAAGACATTGAGAGCTTTCTTT. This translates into CASSLAKTLRAFF.

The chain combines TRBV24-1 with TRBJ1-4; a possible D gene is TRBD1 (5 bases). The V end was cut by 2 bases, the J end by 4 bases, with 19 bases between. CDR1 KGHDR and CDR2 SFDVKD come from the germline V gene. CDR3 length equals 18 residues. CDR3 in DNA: TGTGCCACCAGTGATTGGGGCAGGCGGGACGATTTTAATGAAAAACTGTTTTTT. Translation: CATSDWGRRDDFNEKLFF.

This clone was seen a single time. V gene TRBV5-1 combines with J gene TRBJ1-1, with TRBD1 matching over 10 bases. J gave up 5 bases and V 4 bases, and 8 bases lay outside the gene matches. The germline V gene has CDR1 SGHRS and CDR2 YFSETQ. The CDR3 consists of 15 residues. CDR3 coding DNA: TGCGCCAGCAGCCAGACAGGGGGCGCGCGGACTGAAGCTTTCTTT. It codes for CASSQTGGARTEAFF.

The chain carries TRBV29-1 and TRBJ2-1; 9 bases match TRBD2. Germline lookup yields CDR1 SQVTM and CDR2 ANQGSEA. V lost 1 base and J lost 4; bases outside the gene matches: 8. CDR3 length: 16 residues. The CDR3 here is CSVEAPSGAVYNEQFF. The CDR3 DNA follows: TGCAGCGTTGAAGCCCCTAGCGGGGCTGTATACAATGAGCAGTTCTTC.

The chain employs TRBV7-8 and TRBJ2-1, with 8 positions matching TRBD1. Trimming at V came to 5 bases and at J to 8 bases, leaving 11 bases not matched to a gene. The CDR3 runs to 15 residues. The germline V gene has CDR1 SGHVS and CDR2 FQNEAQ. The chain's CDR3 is CASSTRPGTGDEQFF. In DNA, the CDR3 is TGTGCCAGCAGCACCCGTCCCGGGACAGGAGATGAGCAGTTCTTC.

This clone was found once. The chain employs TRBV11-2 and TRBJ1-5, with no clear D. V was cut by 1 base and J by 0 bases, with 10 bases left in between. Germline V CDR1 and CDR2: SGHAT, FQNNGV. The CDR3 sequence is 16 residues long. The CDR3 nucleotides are TGTGCCAGCAGCTTAGTATGGGGAGATAGCAATCAGCCCCAGCATTTT. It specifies CASSLVWGDSNQPQHF. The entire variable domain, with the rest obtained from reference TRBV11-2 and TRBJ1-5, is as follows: EAGVAQSPRYKIIEKRQSVAFWCNPISGHATLYWYQQILGQGPKLLIQFQNNGVVDDSQLPKDRFSAERLKGVDSTLKIQPAKLEDSAVYLCASSLVWGDSNQPQHFGDGTRLSIL.

CDR3 region: CASSPIAGEGINEQFF. The DNA for the CDR3 is TGTGCCAGCAGTCCGATAGCGGGAGAGGGGATCAATGAGCAGTTCTTC. The gene calls are TRBV27 and TRBJ2-1; 9 bases map to TRBD2. This CDR3 is 16 amino acids long. V lost 5 bases to trimming and J lost 6 bases; unmatched junction nucleotides: 11. The germline V gene has CDR1 MNHEY and CDR2 SMNVEV (reference sequence).

The CDR3 protein is CASSPAGTGGSGNTIYF. CDR3 coding DNA: TGTGCCAGCTCACCAGCCGGGACAGGGGGCTCTGGAAACACCATATATTTT. The chain is built from TRBV18 and TRBJ1-3; 11 bases match TRBD1. This CDR3 comprises 17 residues. The germline V gene has CDR1 KGHSH and CDR2 LQKENI. Trimming took 2 bases from V and 0 from J; bases not matched to a gene: 3. Based on the CDR3 plus reference TRBV18 and TRBJ1-3, the full variable domain is NAGVMQNPRHLVRRRGQEARLRCSPMKGHSHVYWYRQLPEEGLKFMVYLQKENIIDESGMPKERFSAEFPKEGPSILRIQQVVRGDSAAYFCASSPAGTGGSGNTIYFGEGSWLTVV.

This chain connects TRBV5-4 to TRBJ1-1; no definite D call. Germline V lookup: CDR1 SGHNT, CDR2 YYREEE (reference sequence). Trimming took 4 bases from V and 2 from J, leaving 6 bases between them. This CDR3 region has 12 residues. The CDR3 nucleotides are TGTGCCAGCAGCCAGGTTAACACTGAAGCTTTCTTT. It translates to CASSQVNTEAFF.

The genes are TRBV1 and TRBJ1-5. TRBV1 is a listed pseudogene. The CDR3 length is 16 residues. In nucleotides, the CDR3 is TGCACCAGCAGACTCCGGGTCATTCTTAGCAATCAGCCCCAGCATTTT. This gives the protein CTSRLRVILSNQPQHF.

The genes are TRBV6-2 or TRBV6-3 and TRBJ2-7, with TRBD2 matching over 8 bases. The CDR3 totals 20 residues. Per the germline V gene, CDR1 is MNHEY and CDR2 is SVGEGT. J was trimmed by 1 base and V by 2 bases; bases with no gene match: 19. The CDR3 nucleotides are TGTGCCAGCAGTTACGTCACAGCGGGGGACCACCGACCAATTTCCTACGAGCAGTACTTC. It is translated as CASSYVTAGDHRPISYEQYF.

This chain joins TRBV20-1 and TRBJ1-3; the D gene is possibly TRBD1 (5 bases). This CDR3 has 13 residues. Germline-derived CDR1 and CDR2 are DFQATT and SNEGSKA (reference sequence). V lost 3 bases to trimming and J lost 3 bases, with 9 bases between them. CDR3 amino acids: CSASRGFGNTIYF. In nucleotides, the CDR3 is TGCAGTGCTAGTAGGGGCTTTGGAAACACCATATATTTT.

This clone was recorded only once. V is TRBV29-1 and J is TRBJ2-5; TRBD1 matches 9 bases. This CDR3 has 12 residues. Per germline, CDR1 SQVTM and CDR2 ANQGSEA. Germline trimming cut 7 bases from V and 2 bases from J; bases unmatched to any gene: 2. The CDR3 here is CSAGTGQETQYF. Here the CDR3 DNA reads TGCAGCGCCGGGACAGGGCAAGAGACCCAGTACTTC.

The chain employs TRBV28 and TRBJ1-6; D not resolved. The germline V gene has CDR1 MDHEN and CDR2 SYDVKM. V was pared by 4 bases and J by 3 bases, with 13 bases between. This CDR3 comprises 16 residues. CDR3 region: CASSSPSPLYNSPLHF. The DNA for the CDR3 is TGTGCCAGCAGTTCGCCCTCCCCACTCTATAATTCACCCCTCCACTTT.

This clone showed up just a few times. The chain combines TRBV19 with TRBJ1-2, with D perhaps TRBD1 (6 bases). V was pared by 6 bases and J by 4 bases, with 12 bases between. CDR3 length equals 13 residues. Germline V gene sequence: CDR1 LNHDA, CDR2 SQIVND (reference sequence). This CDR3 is CASSRGVGYGYTF. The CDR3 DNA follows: TGTGCCAGTAGCAGGGGAGTAGGCTATGGCTACACCTTC.

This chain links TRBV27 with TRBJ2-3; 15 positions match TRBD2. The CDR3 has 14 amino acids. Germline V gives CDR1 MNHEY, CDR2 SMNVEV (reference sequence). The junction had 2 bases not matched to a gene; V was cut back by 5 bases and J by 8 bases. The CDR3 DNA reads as TGTGCCAGCAGTGGGACTAGCGGGAGGAGTACGCAGTATTTT. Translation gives CASSGTSGRSTQYF.